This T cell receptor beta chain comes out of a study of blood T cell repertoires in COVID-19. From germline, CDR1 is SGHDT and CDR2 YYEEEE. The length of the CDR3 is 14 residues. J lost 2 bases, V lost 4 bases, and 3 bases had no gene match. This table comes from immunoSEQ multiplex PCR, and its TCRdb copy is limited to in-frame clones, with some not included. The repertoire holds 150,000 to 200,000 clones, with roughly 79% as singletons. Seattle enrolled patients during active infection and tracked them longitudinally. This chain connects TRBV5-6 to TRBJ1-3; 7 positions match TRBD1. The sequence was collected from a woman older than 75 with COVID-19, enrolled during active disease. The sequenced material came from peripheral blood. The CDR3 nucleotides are TGTGCCAGCAGCCCTGGGACAGCTGGAAACACCATATATTTT. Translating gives CASSPGTAGNTIYF.